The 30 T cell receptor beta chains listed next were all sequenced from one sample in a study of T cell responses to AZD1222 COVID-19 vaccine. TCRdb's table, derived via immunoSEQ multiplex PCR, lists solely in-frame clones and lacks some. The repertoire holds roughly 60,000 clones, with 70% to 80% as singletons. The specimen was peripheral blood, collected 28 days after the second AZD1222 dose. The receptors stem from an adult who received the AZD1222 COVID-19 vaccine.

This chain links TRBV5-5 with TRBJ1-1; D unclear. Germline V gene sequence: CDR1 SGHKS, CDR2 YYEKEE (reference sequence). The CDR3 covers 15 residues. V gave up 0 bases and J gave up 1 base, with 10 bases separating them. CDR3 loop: CASSLGWATNTEAFF. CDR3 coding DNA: TGTGCCAGCAGCTTGGGATGGGCCACGAACACTGAAGCTTTCTTT.

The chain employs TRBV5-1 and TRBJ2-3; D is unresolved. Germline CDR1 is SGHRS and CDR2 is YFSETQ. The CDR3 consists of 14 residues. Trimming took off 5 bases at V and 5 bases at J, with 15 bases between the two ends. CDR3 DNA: TGCGCCAGCAGTCCCAGTGCCCGAGGAGATACGCAGTATTTT. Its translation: CASSPSARGDTQYF.

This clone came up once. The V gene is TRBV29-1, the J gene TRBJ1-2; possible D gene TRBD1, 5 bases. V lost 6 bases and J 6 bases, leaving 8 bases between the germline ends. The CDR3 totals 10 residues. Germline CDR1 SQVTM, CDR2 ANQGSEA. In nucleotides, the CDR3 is TGCAGCGTCTGGGGGGATGGCTACACCTTC. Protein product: CSVWGDGYTF.

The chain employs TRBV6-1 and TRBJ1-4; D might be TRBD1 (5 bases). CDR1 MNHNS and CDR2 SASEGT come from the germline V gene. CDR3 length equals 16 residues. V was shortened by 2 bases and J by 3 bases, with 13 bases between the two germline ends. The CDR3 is CASSERQGSPNEKLFF. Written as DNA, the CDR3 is TGTGCCAGCAGTGAAAGGCAGGGCTCACCTAATGAAAAACTGTTTTTT.

CDR3 sequence (DNA): TGTGCCAGCAGCTTGAACAGGGGGCAAAAAGATACGCAGTATTTT. Protein product: CASSLNRGQKDTQYF. The chain combines TRBV11-1 with TRBJ2-3; 9 bases match TRBD1. The CDR3 sequence is 15 residues long. J gave up 5 bases and V 3 bases, and 6 bases lay outside the gene matches. Germline V gene data show CDR1 as SGHAT and CDR2 as FQDESV (reference sequence).

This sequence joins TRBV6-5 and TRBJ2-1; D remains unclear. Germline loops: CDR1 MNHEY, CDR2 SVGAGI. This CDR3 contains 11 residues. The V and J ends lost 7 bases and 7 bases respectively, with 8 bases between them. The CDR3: CASTHRNEQFF. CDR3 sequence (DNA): TGTGCCAGCACCCACCGGAATGAGCAGTTCTTC.

The CDR3 loop reads CASSLAPGNSPLHF. The CDR3 DNA is TGTGCCAGCAGCTTAGCCCCGGGTAATTCACCCCTCCACTTT. The chain has TRBV11-2 and TRBJ1-6; D not certain. V lost 1 base and J 6 bases, leaving 7 bases between the germline ends. Germline V gene sequence: CDR1 SGHAT, CDR2 FQNNGV. This CDR3 is built from 14 residues.

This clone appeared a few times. The CDR3 sequence is CASSLLRTRNYGYTF. The CDR3 DNA sequence: TGTGCCAGCAGCCTATTGAGGACAAGGAACTATGGCTACACCTTC. V and J are TRBV3-1 (or the pseudogene TRBV3-2) and TRBJ1-2; possible D gene TRBD1, 5 bases. The CDR3 sequence is 15 residues long. V lost 4 bases and J lost 2, with 14 bases in between. Per the germline V gene, CDR1 is LGHDT and CDR2 is YNNKEL (reference sequence).

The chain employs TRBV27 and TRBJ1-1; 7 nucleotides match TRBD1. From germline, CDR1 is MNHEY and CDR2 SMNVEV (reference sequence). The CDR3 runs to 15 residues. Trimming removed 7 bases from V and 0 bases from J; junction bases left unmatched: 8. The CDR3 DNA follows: TGTGCCAGCATTACTCGGACAGGATTGAACACTGAAGCTTTCTTT. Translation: CASITRTGLNTEAFF.

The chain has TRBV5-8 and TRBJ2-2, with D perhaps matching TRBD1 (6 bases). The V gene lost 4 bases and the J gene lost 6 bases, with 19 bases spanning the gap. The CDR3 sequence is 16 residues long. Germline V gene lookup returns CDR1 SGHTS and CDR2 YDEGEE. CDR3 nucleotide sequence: TGTGCCAGCAGCCCCAGACAGGCGTCCGCCCCCGGGGAGCTGTTTTTT. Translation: CASSPRQASAPGELFF. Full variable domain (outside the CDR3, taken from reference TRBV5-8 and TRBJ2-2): EAGVTQSPTHLIKTRGQQATLRCSPISGHTSVYWYQQALGLGLQFLLWYDEGEERNRGNFPPRFSGRQFPNYSSELNVNALELEDSALYLCASSPRQASAPGELFFGEGSRLTVL.

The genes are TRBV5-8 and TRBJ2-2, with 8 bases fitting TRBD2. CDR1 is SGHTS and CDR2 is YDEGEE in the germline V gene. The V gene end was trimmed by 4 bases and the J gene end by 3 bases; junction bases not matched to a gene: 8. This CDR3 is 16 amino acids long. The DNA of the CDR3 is TGTGCCAGCAGCCCGGGACTAGTCGTTGACACCGGGGAGCTGTTTTTT. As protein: CASSPGLVVDTGELFF. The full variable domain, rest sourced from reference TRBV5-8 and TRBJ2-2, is EAGVTQSPTHLIKTRGQQATLRCSPISGHTSVYWYQQALGLGLQFLLWYDEGEERNRGNFPPRFSGRQFPNYSSELNVNALELEDSALYLCASSPGLVVDTGELFFGEGSRLTVL.

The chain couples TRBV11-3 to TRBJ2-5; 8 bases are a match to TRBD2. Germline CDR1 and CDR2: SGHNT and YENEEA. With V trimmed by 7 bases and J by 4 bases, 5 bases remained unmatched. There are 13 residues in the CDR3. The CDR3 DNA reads TGTGCCAGCACGAGAACTAGCGGAGAGACCCAGTACTTC. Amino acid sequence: CASTRTSGETQYF.

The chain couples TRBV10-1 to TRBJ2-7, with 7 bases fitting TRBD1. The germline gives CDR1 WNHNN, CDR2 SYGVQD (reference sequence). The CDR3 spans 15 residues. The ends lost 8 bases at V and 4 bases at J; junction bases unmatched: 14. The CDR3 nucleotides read TGCGCCAGCCAGACGAGGGGGCTTCTGGGGTACGAGCAGTACTTC. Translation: CASQTRGLLGYEQYF.

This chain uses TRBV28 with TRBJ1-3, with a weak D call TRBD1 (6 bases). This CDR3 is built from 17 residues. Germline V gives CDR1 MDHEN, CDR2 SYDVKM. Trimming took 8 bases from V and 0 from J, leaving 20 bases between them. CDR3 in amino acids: CASEGGQETYSGNTIYF. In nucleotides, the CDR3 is TGTGCCAGCGAGGGGGGGCAGGAAACTTACTCTGGAAACACCATATATTTT.

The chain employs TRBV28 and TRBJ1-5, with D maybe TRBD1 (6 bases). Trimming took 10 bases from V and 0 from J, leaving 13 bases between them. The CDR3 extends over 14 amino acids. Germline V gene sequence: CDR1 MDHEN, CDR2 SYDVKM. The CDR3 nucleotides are TGTGCCACCAAGGGGGATCCTAGCAATCAGCCCCAGCATTTT. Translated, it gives CATKGDPSNQPQHF. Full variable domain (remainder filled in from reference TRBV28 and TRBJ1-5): DVKVTQSSRYLVKRTGEKVFLECVQDMDHENMFWYRQDPGLGLRLIYFSYDVKMKEKGDIPEGYSVSREKKERFSLILESASTNQTSMYLCATKGDPSNQPQHFGDGTRLSIL.

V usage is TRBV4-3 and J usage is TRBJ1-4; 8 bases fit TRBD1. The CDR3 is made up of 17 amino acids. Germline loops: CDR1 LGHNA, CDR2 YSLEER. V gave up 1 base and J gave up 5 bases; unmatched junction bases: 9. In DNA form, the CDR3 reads TGCGCCAGCAGCCAAGGTCCCGCGGACAGGGCCAATGAAAAACTGTTTTTT. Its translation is CASSQGPADRANEKLFF.

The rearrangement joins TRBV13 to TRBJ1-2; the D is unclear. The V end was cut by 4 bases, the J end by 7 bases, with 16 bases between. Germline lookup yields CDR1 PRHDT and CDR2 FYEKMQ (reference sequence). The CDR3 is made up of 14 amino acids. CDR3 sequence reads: CASSSRHIGSGYTF. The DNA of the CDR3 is TGTGCCAGCAGCTCCAGACATATCGGGTCTGGCTACACCTTC.

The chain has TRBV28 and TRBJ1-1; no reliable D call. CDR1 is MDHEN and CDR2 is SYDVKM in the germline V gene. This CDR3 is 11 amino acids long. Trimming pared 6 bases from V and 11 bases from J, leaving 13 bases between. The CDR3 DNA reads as TGTGCCAGCAGACGGACGGGCGTCGCTTTCTTT. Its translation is CASRRTGVAFF.

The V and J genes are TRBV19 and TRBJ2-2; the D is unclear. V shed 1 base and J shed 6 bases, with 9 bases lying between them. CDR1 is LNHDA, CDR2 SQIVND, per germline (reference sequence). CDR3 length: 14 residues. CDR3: CASSIVPVAGELFF. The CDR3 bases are TGTGCCAGTAGTATAGTCCCCGTGGCCGGGGAGCTGTTTTTT.

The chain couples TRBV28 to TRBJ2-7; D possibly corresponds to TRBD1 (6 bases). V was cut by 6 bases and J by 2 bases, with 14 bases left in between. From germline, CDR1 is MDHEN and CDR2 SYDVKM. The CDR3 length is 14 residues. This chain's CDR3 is CASRQNGGPYEQYF. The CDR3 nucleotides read TGTGCCAGCAGACAGAATGGGGGCCCCTACGAGCAGTACTTC.

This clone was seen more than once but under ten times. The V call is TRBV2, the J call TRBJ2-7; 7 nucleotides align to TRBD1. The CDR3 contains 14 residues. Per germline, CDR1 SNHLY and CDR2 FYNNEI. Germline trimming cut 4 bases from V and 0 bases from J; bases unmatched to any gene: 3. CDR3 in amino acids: CASSADRDSYEQYF. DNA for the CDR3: TGTGCCAGCAGTGCAGACAGGGACTCCTACGAGCAGTACTTC.

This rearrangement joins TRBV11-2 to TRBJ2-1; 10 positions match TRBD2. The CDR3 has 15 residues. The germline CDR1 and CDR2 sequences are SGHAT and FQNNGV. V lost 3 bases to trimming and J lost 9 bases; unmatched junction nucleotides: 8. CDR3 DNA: TGTGCCAGCAGCTTCCTCACTAGCGGGGTTGCTGAGCAGTTCTTC. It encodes CASSFLTSGVAEQFF.

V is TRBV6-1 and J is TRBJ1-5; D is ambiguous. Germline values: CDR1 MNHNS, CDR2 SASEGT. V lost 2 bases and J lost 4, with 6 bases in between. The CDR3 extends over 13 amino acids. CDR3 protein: CASSEHGNQPQHF. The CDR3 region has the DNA TGTGCCAGCAGTGAACACGGGAATCAGCCCCAGCATTTT.

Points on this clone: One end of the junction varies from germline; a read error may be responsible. The DNA of the CDR3 is TGTGCCAGCATTGAACGGGCCGCCTATTCACCCCTCCACTTT. Residues: CASIERAAYSPLHF. The chain employs TRBV2 and TRBJ1-6; no clear D gene. Per germline, CDR1 SNHLY and CDR2 FYNNEI. CDR3 size: 14 residues.

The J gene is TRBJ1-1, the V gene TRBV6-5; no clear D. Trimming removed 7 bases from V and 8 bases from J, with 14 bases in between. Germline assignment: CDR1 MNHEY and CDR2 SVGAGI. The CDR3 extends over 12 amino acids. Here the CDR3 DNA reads TGTGCCAGCACCCCAGAGATAGGGGAAGCTTTCTTT. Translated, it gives CASTPEIGEAFF.

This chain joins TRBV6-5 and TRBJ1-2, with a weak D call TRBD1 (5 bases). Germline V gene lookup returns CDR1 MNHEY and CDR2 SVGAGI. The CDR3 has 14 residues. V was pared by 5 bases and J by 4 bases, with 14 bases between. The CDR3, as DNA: TGTGCCAGCAGTCTTCCCCAGGGCCGCTATGGCTACACCTTC. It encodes CASSLPQGRYGYTF.

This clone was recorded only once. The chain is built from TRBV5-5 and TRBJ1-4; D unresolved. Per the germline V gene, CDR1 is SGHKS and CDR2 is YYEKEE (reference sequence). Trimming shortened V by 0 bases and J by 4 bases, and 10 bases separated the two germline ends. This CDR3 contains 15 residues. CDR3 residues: CASSLEAGFNEKLFF. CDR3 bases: TGTGCCAGCAGCTTGGAGGCAGGATTTAATGAAAAACTGTTTTTT.

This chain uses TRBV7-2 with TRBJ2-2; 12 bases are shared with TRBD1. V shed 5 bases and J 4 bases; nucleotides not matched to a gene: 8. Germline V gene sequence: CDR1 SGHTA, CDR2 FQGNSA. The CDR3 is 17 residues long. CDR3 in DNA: TGTGCCAGCAGCGTACCGGGACAGGGGGCGTTCACCGGGGAGCTGTTTTTT. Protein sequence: CASSVPGQGAFTGELFF.

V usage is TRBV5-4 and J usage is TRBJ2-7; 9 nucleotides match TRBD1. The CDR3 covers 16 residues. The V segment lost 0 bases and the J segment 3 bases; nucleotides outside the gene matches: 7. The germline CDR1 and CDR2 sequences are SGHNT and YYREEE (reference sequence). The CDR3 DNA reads TGTGCCAGCAGCTTGGGTTCCACAGGGGGCTACTACGAGCAGTACTTC. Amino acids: CASSLGSTGGYYEQYF.

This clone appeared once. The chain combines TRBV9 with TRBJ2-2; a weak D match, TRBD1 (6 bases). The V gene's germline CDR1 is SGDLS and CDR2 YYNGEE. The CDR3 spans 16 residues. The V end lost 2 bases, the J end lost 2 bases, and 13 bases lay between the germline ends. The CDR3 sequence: CASSVSPDSNTGELFF. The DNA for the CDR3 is TGTGCCAGCAGCGTTTCACCGGACAGCAACACCGGGGAGCTGTTTTTT.